Listed below are T cell receptor beta chains from one sample, sequenced in a study of T-cell reconstitution after alpha-beta-depleted transplantation in children. MiXCR was run by TCRdb on the PCR reads, yielding one entry per CDR3 protein. This table holds roughly 300,000 distinct CDR3 sequences, about a tenth found once. This specimen was PBMCs from the stem cell graft donor, taken from the stem cell graft. The receptors shown here come from a human donor who donated a stem cell graft to a child with acute lymphoblastic leukemia. Both conserved end residues are part of each CDR3. D genes are given only for firm matches. The size field is filled for only some rows; it gives once, few, many or a size class.

d_gene,abundance,v_gene,j_gene,CDR3aa,CDR3nt
TRBD1,few,TRBV12-3/TRBV12-4,TRBJ2-7,CASSLKGQGPYEQYF,TGTGCCAGCAGTTTAAAGGGACAGGGCCCCTACGAGCAGTACTTC
NA,few,TRBV2,TRBJ1-4,CASSEIRGGEKLFF,TGTGCCAGCAGTGAAATCAGGGGTGGTGAAAAACTGTTTTTT
TRBD2,NA,TRBV4-1,TRBJ2-7,CASSQAVGLAGADEQYF,TGCGCCAGCAGCCAAGCAGTAGGGCTAGCGGGAGCGGACGAGCAGTACTTC
TRBD2,few,TRBV3-1,TRBJ2-3,CASSFRTSGATDTQYF,TGTGCCAGCAGCTTCCGGACTAGCGGGGCCACAGATACGCAGTATTTT
NA,NA,TRBV6-2/TRBV6-3,TRBJ1-5,CASSSLVRGRLLNQPQHF,TGTGCCAGCAGTTCACTCGTGCGGGGGCGCCTACTCAATCAGCCCCAGCATTTT
NA,NA,TRBV11-3,TRBJ2-2,CASSSGGAAGELFF,TGTGCCAGCAGTTCCGGAGGCGCGGCCGGGGAGCTGTTTTTT
TRBD2,NA,TRBV29-1,TRBJ2-1,CSVSGTSSYNEQFF,TGCAGCGTTTCCGGGACTAGCAGTTACAATGAGCAGTTCTTC
NA,few,TRBV2,TRBJ2-1,CASSELARDEQFF,TGTGCCAGCAGTGAACTAGCCCGGGATGAGCAGTTCTTC
TRBD2,NA,TRBV29-1,TRBJ2-2,CSARGLENTGELFF,TGCAGCGCCCGGGGACTAGAAAACACCGGGGAGCTGTTTTTT
NA,NA,TRBV12-3/TRBV12-4,TRBJ2-4,CASSLFANIQYF,TGTGCCAGCAGTTTATTCGCTAACATTCAGTACTTC
NA,many,TRBV7-6,TRBJ2-4,CASSLDTKNIQYF,TGTGCCAGCAGCTTGGACACCAAAAACATTCAGTACTTC
NA,NA,TRBV9,TRBJ1-5,CASSVQGEGNQPQHF,TGTGCCAGCAGCGTACAAGGCGAAGGCAATCAGCCCCAGCATTTT
NA,many,TRBV29-1,TRBJ2-3,CSVLGMFGDTDTQYF,TGCAGCGTCCTCGGGATGTTTGGTGACACAGATACGCAGTATTTT
NA,NA,TRBV11-2,TRBJ2-6,CASSSISGRWSSGANVLTF,TGTGCCAGCAGCTCCATATCGGGACGTTGGAGCTCTGGGGCCAACGTCCTGACTTTC
NA,few,TRBV3-1,TRBJ1-5,CASSQDGGRNQPQHF,TGTGCCAGCAGCCAAGATGGGGGGCGCAATCAGCCCCAGCATTTT
TRBD2,few,TRBV5-1,TRBJ2-7,CASSSTRGTSGSSEQYF,TGCGCCAGCAGCTCGACGAGGGGGACTAGCGGGAGTTCCGAGCAGTACTTC
NA,NA,TRBV10-2,TRBJ1-5,CASSAGGYNQPQHF,TGCGCCAGCAGCGCCGGGGGCTACAATCAGCCCCAGCATTTT
TRBD2,NA,TRBV10-3,TRBJ2-7,CAISETSGKGYEQYF,TGTGCCATCAGTGAGACTAGCGGGAAGGGGTACGAGCAGTACTTC
TRBD1,few,TRBV9,TRBJ2-6,CASSVSRQGSSGANVLTF,TGTGCCAGCAGCGTGTCACGACAGGGTTCGAGCGGGGCCAACGTCCTGACTTTC
NA,many,TRBV24-1,TRBJ2-1,CATEKQGGYNEQFF,TGTGCCACCGAGAAGCAGGGAGGTTACAATGAGCAGTTCTTC
TRBD1,few,TRBV7-2,TRBJ2-3,CASSFHRDSLRDTQYF,TGTGCCAGCAGCTTCCACCGGGACAGCCTCAGGGATACGCAGTATTTT
NA,NA,TRBV15,TRBJ2-1,CATSGEGEGYNEQFF,TGTGCCACCAGCGGGGAGGGGGAGGGCTACAATGAGCAGTTCTTC
NA,few,TRBV5-6,TRBJ2-3,CASSFGYTPQYF,TGTGCCAGCAGCTTCGGTTACACCCCGCAGTATTTT
TRBD2,NA,TRBV14,TRBJ2-7,CASSQGGGRGTYEQYF,TGTGCCAGCAGCCAAGGGGGCGGGAGAGGGACCTACGAGCAGTACTTC
TRBD2,few,TRBV5-1,TRBJ2-1,CASSLSGRWDNEQFF,TGCGCCAGCAGCTTGAGCGGGAGGTGGGACAATGAGCAGTTCTTC
TRBD1,many,TRBV12-3/TRBV12-4,TRBJ1-2,CASSTGGGYGYTF,TGTGCCAGCAGTACAGGGGGCGGCTATGGCTACACCTTC
TRBD2,few,TRBV29-1,TRBJ2-2,CSALLWTSGYTGELFF,TGCAGCGCCTTACTGTGGACTAGCGGCTACACCGGGGAGCTGTTTTTT
NA,many,TRBV3-1,TRBJ2-5,CASSQVVGPRETQYF,TGTGCCAGCAGCCAAGTAGTGGGACCTCGGGAGACCCAGTACTTC
NA,many,TRBV28,TRBJ2-2,CASSLPTGSTTGELFF,TGTGCCAGCAGTTTACCTACGGGCAGTACGACCGGGGAGCTGTTTTTT
TRBD1,many,TRBV6-5,TRBJ1-6,CASSYSTGRSSYNSPLHF,TGTGCCAGCAGTTACTCGACAGGGAGGAGCTCCTATAATTCACCCCTCCACTTT
TRBD2,NA,TRBV12-3/TRBV12-4,TRBJ2-7,CASSKTGTSGVYEQYF,TGTGCCAGCAGCAAGACCGGGACTAGCGGGGTCTACGAGCAGTACTTC
NA,NA,TRBV6-1,TRBJ2-1,CASSLGRSSYNEQFF,TGTGCCAGCAGTCTGGGACGGAGCTCCTACAATGAGCAGTTCTTC
NA,many,TRBV4-3,TRBJ2-2,CASSQDAVRPGELFF,TGCGCCAGCAGCCAAGATGCGGTGAGGCCCGGGGAGCTGTTTTTT
NA,NA,TRBV20-1,TRBJ2-7,CSARGPNEQYF,TGCAGTGCTAGAGGCCCCAACGAGCAGTACTTC
NA,NA,TRBV27,TRBJ1-5,CASSFGGGNGQPQHF,TGTGCCAGCAGTTTTGGGGGAGGTAATGGTCAGCCCCAGCATTTT
TRBD1,NA,TRBV25-1,TRBJ1-2,CASSEPSAGTGRGYTF,TGTGCCAGCAGTGAACCCTCAGCCGGGACAGGGCGAGGCTACACCTTC
TRBD1,few,TRBV15,TRBJ1-5,CATSRSGQGGQPQHF,TGTGCCACCAGCAGAAGCGGACAGGGTGGTCAGCCCCAGCATTTT
TRBD2,NA,TRBV7-6,TRBJ2-1,CASSLLAGGYNDQFF,TGTGCCAGCAGCTTACTCGCGGGAGGGTACAATGACCAGTTCTTC
NA,many,TRBV3-1,TRBJ2-1,CASSHSKIYNEQFF,TGTGCCAGCAGCCATTCAAAAATTTACAATGAGCAGTTCTTC
TRBD1,many,TRBV4-2,TRBJ2-3,CASSPTDRRDTQYF,TGTGCCAGCAGCCCGACGGACAGGCGGGATACGCAGTATTTT
TRBD2,NA,TRBV7-8,TRBJ2-7,CASSPRTSLSYEQYF,TGTGCCAGCAGCCCGCGGACTAGCCTCTCCTACGAGCAGTACTTC
NA,few,TRBV15,TRBJ2-7,CATSRGGQKYEQYF,TGTGCCACCAGCAGAGGTGGTCAGAAATACGAGCAGTACTTC
TRBD2,many,TRBV4-1,TRBJ2-1,CASRPPTSGSSYNEQFF,TGCGCCAGCAGACCTCCGACTAGCGGGAGCTCCTACAATGAGCAGTTCTTC
NA,few,TRBV5-1,TRBJ2-5,CASRWLGGQQETQYF,TGCGCCAGCAGATGGCTCGGAGGGCAGCAAGAGACCCAGTACTTC
TRBD2,few,TRBV7-8,TRBJ2-1,CASSFGGGMYNEQFF,TGTGCCAGCAGCTTCGGGGGAGGGATGTACAATGAGCAGTTCTTC
NA,NA,TRBV29-1,TRBJ2-7,CSVARDNSYEQYF,TGCAGCGTTGCACGAGACAACTCCTACGAGCAGTACTTC
TRBD2,NA,TRBV7-9,TRBJ2-1,CASSILGRAERNEQFF,TGTGCCAGCAGCATACTCGGGAGGGCCGAAAGGAATGAGCAGTTCTTC
TRBD2,NA,TRBV6-1,TRBJ2-1,CAIGTSGTHYNEQFF,TGTGCCATTGGGACTAGCGGGACCCATTACAATGAGCAGTTCTTC
TRBD1,few,TRBV7-7,TRBJ2-3,CASSLSLDRAIDTQYF,TGTGCTAGCAGCTTATCTTTGGACAGGGCGATAGATACGCAGTATTTT
NA,NA,TRBV2,TRBJ1-4,CASSTGPHEKLFF,TGTGCCAGCAGTACGGGGCCCCACGAAAAACTGTTTTTT
NA,many,TRBV3-1,TRBJ2-1,CASSQPHTEQFF,TGTGCCAGCAGCCAACCACATACCGAGCAGTTCTTC
NA,NA,TRBV6-2/TRBV6-3,TRBJ2-2,CASSFRRTESLANTGELFF,TGTGCCAGCAGTTTCCGACGGACAGAAAGCCTCGCGAACACCGGGGAGCTGTTTTTT
TRBD2,few,TRBV7-6,TRBJ2-1,CASSFRGGNREQFF,TGTGCCAGCAGCTTTCGGGGGGGGAATCGGGAGCAGTTCTTC
TRBD1,NA,TRBV4-1,TRBJ1-2,CASKGQYGYTF,TGCGCCAGCAAGGGACAGTATGGCTACACCTTC
TRBD2,few,TRBV2,TRBJ2-1,CASSATSGSSYNEQFF,TGTGCCAGCAGCGCCACTAGCGGGAGTTCCTACAATGAGCAGTTCTTC